Listed here are 28 T cell receptor beta chains from one sample, sequenced in a study of blood T cells in healthy people across ages. Using a J-beta primer mix together with a sample-barcoded 5' primer, a second PCR was run for about 7 to 12 cycles. A single record per CDR3 protein comes from TCRdb applying MiXCR to the 5' RACE reads. The table has some 850,000 distinct CDR3 sequences, 20% to 30% seen once; the top ten hold around 3%. These sequences were also reported in another study, on T cells of mothers and their children.

Material: blood. Every receptor here comes from a boy under 18 in good health.

The rearrangement joins TRBV12-3 or TRBV12-4 to TRBJ2-2; TRBD1 agrees at 7 bases. J was trimmed by 7 bases and V by 6 bases; bases with no gene match: 11. This CDR3 contains 15 residues. The CDR3 DNA reads as TGTGCCAGCAGACTCCGACAGGGCGGAAACGGGGAGCTGTTTTTT. Its translation: CASRLRQGGNGELFF.

This clonotype came up a few times. This chain's CDR3 is CASSLATGGVEQFF. DNA for the CDR3: TGCGCCAGCAGCTTGGCGACGGGGGGAGTTGAGCAGTTCTTC. This chain joins TRBV5-1 and TRBJ2-1; 7 bases map to TRBD2. CDR1 and CDR2 (germline): SGHRS, YFSETQ. V shed 0 bases, J shed 9 bases, and the junction held 6 bases outside the gene matches. CDR3 length: 14 amino acids.

This clonotype appeared a few times. The chain is built from TRBV5-4 and TRBJ2-4, with 11 bases lining up with TRBD2. Germline lookup yields CDR1 SGHNT and CDR2 YYREEE (reference sequence). The ends lost 5 bases at V and 6 bases at J; junction bases unmatched: 7. CDR3 length equals 15 residues. CDR3 nucleotides: TGTGCCAGCAGTTCGCTAGCGGGGGGTCGAAACATTCAGTACTTC. Protein: CASSSLAGGRNIQYF.

This clonotype was seen more than once but under ten times. The chain couples TRBV7-3 to TRBJ2-1; D unclear. Germline V gene lookup returns CDR1 SGHTA and CDR2 FQGTGA. Trimming took 5 bases from V and 9 from J, leaving 14 bases between them. The CDR3 spans 13 residues. DNA for the CDR3: TGTGCCAGCAGCGTCGGTGATGCGAGTGAGCAGTTCTTC. This sequence encodes CASSVGDASEQFF.

V is TRBV29-1 and J is TRBJ1-3; the D gene is possibly TRBD1 (5 bases). This CDR3 region has 14 residues. Germline CDR1 and CDR2: SQVTM and ANQGSEA. V lost 0 bases, J lost 0 bases, and 6 bases lay in between. Written as DNA, the CDR3 is TGCAGCGTTGAAGAGGGGCCCTCTGGAAACACCATATATTTT. Translating gives CSVEEGPSGNTIYF.

With regard to this clonotype: The junction differs from germline at one of its ends, possibly a read error. V is TRBV6-2 or TRBV6-3 and J is TRBJ2-5, with D possibly matching TRBD1 (7 bases). The CDR3 loop spans 14 amino acids. Germline-derived CDR1 and CDR2 are MNHEY and SVGEGT. Here the CDR3 reads CASRIRGDQGTQYF. The CDR3 DNA reads TGTGCCAGCAGGATCAGGGGGGACCAAGGGACCCAGTACTTC.

This clonotype was detected only a few times. This chain joins TRBV15 and TRBJ1-2; 7 bases fit TRBD1. Germline CDR1 is LNHNV and CDR2 is YYDKDF (reference sequence). The CDR3 is made up of 12 amino acids. The trim removed 5 bases at V and 4 bases at J, leaving 1 base unmatched. The CDR3 loop reads CATSWDSYGYTF. In DNA, the CDR3 is TGTGCCACCAGCTGGGACAGCTATGGCTACACCTTC. Filled out from reference TRBV15 and TRBJ1-2, the complete variable domain reads DAMVIQNPRYQVTQFGKPVTLSCSQTLNHNVMYWYQQKSSQAPKLLFHYYDKDFNNEADTPDNFQSRRPNTSFCFLDIRSPGLGDTAMYLCATSWDSYGYTFGSGTRLTVV.

A few counts support this clonotype. The chain joins TRBV15 to TRBJ1-5, with D maybe TRBD1 (6 bases). The CDR3 extends over 15 amino acids. Germline V gene sequence: CDR1 LNHNV, CDR2 YYDKDF (reference sequence). V was clipped by 0 bases and J by 9 bases, with 15 bases between them. The DNA for the CDR3 is TGTGCCACCAGCAGAGAAACAGGGTCTGGATGGCCCCAGCATTTT. Translating gives CATSRETGSGWPQHF.

There are a few counts of this clonotype. The rearrangement links TRBV7-9 to TRBJ1-2; TRBD1 agrees at 7 bases. Germline V gene lookup returns CDR1 SEHNR and CDR2 FQNEAQ (reference sequence). V lost 4 bases, J lost 7 bases, and 21 bases stayed unmatched. This CDR3 is built from 18 residues. The CDR3 loop is CASSSYILQGTQKGGYTF. DNA for the CDR3: TGTGCCAGCAGCTCCTATATACTACAGGGGACCCAAAAAGGTGGCTACACCTTC.

V gene TRBV28 combines with J gene TRBJ2-3; 11 bases are a match to TRBD2. CDR1 and CDR2 (germline): MDHEN, SYDVKM. The V segment lost 2 bases and the J segment 6 bases; nucleotides outside the gene matches: 7. The CDR3 totals 16 residues. The CDR3 DNA reads as TGTGCCAGCAGTTTACTTAGCGGGGGGGCGGAGGATACGCAGTATTTT. It specifies CASSLLSGGAEDTQYF. Complete variable domain (other parts from reference TRBV28 and TRBJ2-3): DVKVTQSSRYLVKRTGEKVFLECVQDMDHENMFWYRQDPGLGLRLIYFSYDVKMKEKGDIPEGYSVSREKKERFSLILESASTNQTSMYLCASSLLSGGAEDTQYFGPGTRLTVL.

This chain joins TRBV5-1 and TRBJ2-5, with 11 bases matching TRBD2. The V and J ends lost 2 bases and 2 bases, in that order; junction bases with no gene match: 5. The CDR3 spans 16 residues. Germline-derived CDR1 and CDR2 are SGHRS and YFSETQ. DNA of the CDR3: TGCGCCAGCAGCTTTGGGGGACTAGCGGATCAAGAGACCCAGTACTTC. This encodes CASSFGGLADQETQYF.

The chain recombines TRBV11-2 with TRBJ1-6; 9 bases map to TRBD1. Trimming cost V 5 bases and J 7 bases; bases outside gene matches: 9. Germline V gene data show CDR1 as SGHAT and CDR2 as FQNNGV. The CDR3 loop spans 16 amino acids. CDR3 loop: CASSDRDRVDNSPLHF. The CDR3 nucleotides read TGTGCCAGCAGCGATCGGGACAGGGTCGACAATTCACCCCTCCACTTT. The full variable domain, its missing parts supplied by reference TRBV11-2 and TRBJ1-6, is EAGVAQSPRYKIIEKRQSVAFWCNPISGHATLYWYQQILGQGPKLLIQFQNNGVVDDSQLPKDRFSAERLKGVDSTLKIQPAKLEDSAVYLCASSDRDRVDNSPLHFGNGTRLTVT.

This clonotype has a handful of counts. V and J are TRBV15 and TRBJ2-5; D is possibly TRBD2 (7 bases). Trimming stripped 5 bases from V and 4 bases from J, with 14 bases between. CDR3 length: 14 residues. The germline V gene has CDR1 LNHNV and CDR2 YYDKDF (reference sequence). CDR3 coding DNA: TGTGCCACCAGCCGCGGGGGCGGGACAGAGACCCAGTACTTC. This sequence encodes CATSRGGGTETQYF.

This clonotype came up a few times. An end of the junction does not agree with germline; a read error may underlie this. The rearrangement joins TRBV29-1 to TRBJ1-2, with 7 bases matching TRBD1. Germline assignment: CDR1 SQVTM and CDR2 ANQGSEA. This CDR3 region has 12 residues. CDR3 coding DNA: TGCAGCGTTGACAGGGGGAGCTATGGCCACACCTTC. Amino acid sequence: CSVDRGSYGHTF.

V usage is TRBV19 and J usage is TRBJ2-1, with D unresolved. The last part of the DNA fits TRBJ2-7 better; the J call may be wrong. Germline CDR1 is LNHDA and CDR2 is SQIVND (reference sequence). The CDR3 contains 14 residues. CDR3 loop: CASSMAVTTYEQYF. The CDR3 nucleotides read TGTGCCAGTAGTATGGCCGTGACGACCTACGAGCAGTACTTC.

There are a few counts of this clonotype. This chain joins TRBV4-2 and TRBJ1-5, with D unresolved. CDR1 is LGHNA and CDR2 is YNFKEQ in the germline V gene. Trimming shortened V by 2 bases and J by 5 bases, and 13 bases separated the two germline ends. The CDR3 consists of 15 residues. Here the CDR3 reads CASSQTKLGDQPQHF. The CDR3 DNA is TGTGCCAGCAGCCAAACCAAACTTGGAGATCAGCCCCAGCATTTT.

In its sample, this clonotype was seen a few times. This chain joins TRBV3-1 and TRBJ2-5; 13 nucleotides agree with TRBD2. The CDR3 is 16 residues long. Germline-derived CDR1 and CDR2 are LGHDT and YNNKEL (reference sequence). With 5 bases clipped from V and 3 bases from J, the junction kept 6 bases outside the gene matches. The CDR3 region is CASSYGTSGDKETQYF. DNA of the CDR3: TGTGCCAGCAGCTACGGGACTAGCGGGGATAAAGAGACCCAGTACTTC.

A word on this clonotype: One end of the junction varies from germline; a read error may be responsible. V and J are TRBV7-8 and TRBJ2-5, with a weak D call TRBD1 (6 bases). Germline CDR1 reads SGHVS; CDR2 reads FQNEAQ. The CDR3 contains 16 residues. This CDR3 is CASSLIQGQSYNEQLF. CDR3 nucleotide sequence: TGTGCCAGCAGCTTAATACAGGGCCAATCCTACAATGAGCAGCTCTTC.

This clonotype turned up a few times. The chain recombines TRBV11-2 with TRBJ2-7; TRBD2 matches 9 bases. Trimming removed 5 bases from V and 6 bases from J; junction bases left unmatched: 8. CDR3 length equals 14 residues. Germline loops: CDR1 SGHAT, CDR2 FQNNGV. CDR3 loop: CASSPIAGVGEQYF. The CDR3, as DNA: TGTGCCAGCAGCCCCATAGCGGGGGTGGGCGAGCAGTACTTC.

The chain has TRBV28 and TRBJ1-4; TRBD1 matches at 9 bases. The CDR3 runs 19 residues. The germline CDR1 and CDR2 sequences are MDHEN and SYDVKM. V shed 5 bases, J shed 5 bases, and the junction held 18 bases outside the gene matches. CDR3 in DNA: TGTGCCAGCAGTAGGCGGACAGGGGCCATCCTCCTGAAGAATGAAAAACTGTTTTTT. Amino acids: CASSRRTGAILLKNEKLFF. The full variable domain, in which reference TRBV28 and TRBJ1-4 provide the parts outside the CDR3, is DVKVTQSSRYLVKRTGEKVFLECVQDMDHENMFWYRQDPGLGLRLIYFSYDVKMKEKGDIPEGYSVSREKKERFSLILESASTNQTSMYLCASSRRTGAILLKNEKLFFGSGTQLSVL.

This clonotype appeared a few times. The V gene is TRBV6-6, the J gene TRBJ2-5; a possible D gene is TRBD1 (6 bases). V was pared by 5 bases and J by 5 bases, with 12 bases between. The CDR3 is 13 amino acids. Germline values: CDR1 MNHNY, CDR2 SVGAGI (reference sequence). CDR3 bases: TGTGCCAGCAGTGCCTGGGGGCTGGAGACCCAGTACTTC. Its translation: CASSAWGLETQYF.

This clonotype was counted a few times. V gene TRBV10-3 combines with J gene TRBJ2-5; 7 bases are shared with TRBD1. The CDR3 has 14 residues. The V gene end was trimmed by 2 bases and the J gene end by 3 bases; junction bases not matched to a gene: 3. Germline CDR1 ENHRY, CDR2 SYGVKD. CDR3 DNA: TGTGCCATCAGTGAGAGGGACAGAGAAGAGACCCAGTACTTC. The encoded protein is CAISERDREETQYF.

This clonotype showed up just a few times. The chain links TRBV6-6 to TRBJ1-4; 8 bases align to TRBD1. Germline CDR1 is MNHNY and CDR2 is SVGAGI (reference sequence). V lost 2 bases and J lost 5; bases outside the gene matches: 7. The CDR3 has 16 amino acids. CDR3 sequence: CASSYAGQGRNEKLFF. The CDR3 DNA is TGTGCCAGCAGTTACGCCGGACAGGGTCGGAATGAAAAACTGTTTTTT.

The CDR3 sequence is CASTLGRDTGELFF. The CDR3 DNA reads TGTGCCAGCACCCTGGGTAGGGACACCGGGGAGCTGTTTTTT. The rearrangement links TRBV6-5 to TRBJ2-2; D is unclear. Germline CDR1 MNHEY, CDR2 SVGAGI. Between the trimmed V and J ends, which lost 7 bases and 3 bases, there was a span of 12 bases. This CDR3 contains 14 residues.

This clonotype was found a few times. The genes are TRBV7-9 and TRBJ2-7; no definite D call. V was cut by 3 bases and J by 2 bases, with 11 bases left in between. This CDR3 has 14 residues. Germline lookup yields CDR1 SEHNR and CDR2 FQNEAQ (reference sequence). Here the CDR3 DNA reads TGTGCCAGCAGCTTCGGCGGTCAGACCTACGAGCAGTACTTC. Encoded protein: CASSFGGQTYEQYF.

This sequence joins TRBV28 and TRBJ2-1; 8 bases fit TRBD1. Germline CDR1 reads MDHEN; CDR2 reads SYDVKM. V lost 7 bases, J lost 1 base, and 6 bases stayed unmatched. The CDR3 is 15 residues long. For the CDR3, the DNA is TGTGCCAGCACCTGGGACAGGTCATCCTACAATGAGCAGTTCTTC. Encoded protein: CASTWDRSSYNEQFF.

J is TRBJ2-7 and V is TRBV18; 9 nucleotides match TRBD1. The CDR3 extends over 14 amino acids. Germline-derived CDR1 and CDR2 are KGHSH and LQKENI. The ends lost 5 bases at V and 3 bases at J; junction bases unmatched: 5. This CDR3 reads CASSTGTGFYEQYF. DNA of the CDR3: TGTGCCAGCTCAACCGGGACAGGGTTCTACGAGCAGTACTTC.

J is TRBJ2-5 and V is TRBV12-3 or TRBV12-4; no clear D. The length of the CDR3 is 14 residues. Trimming cost V 4 bases and J 7 bases, with 16 bases left between them. The CDR3 DNA sequence: TGTGCCAGCAGTTCCTATGGGCCTACGGGGACCCAGTACTTC. As protein: CASSSYGPTGTQYF.